This T cell receptor (beta chain) originates from a study of radiotherapy plus CTLA-4 blockade in lung cancer. Study-wide results and caveats: There was expansion of tumor-derived TCR clones in blood after radiotherapy plus ipilimumab. Interferon-beta, together with early blood T cell clone dynamics, reportedly best predicted response.

Trimming took 3 bases from V and 0 from J, leaving 9 bases between them. The germline V gene encodes CDR1 SGHVS and CDR2 FQNEAQ. The CDR3 length is 14 residues. In its sample, this clone was seen once. As yet, its antigen is unknown. Assay: immunoSEQ multiplex PCR; the TCRdb copy retains only in-frame clones and omits some. This sample has about 98,000 clones, with 75% to 90% found just once. CTLA-4 blockade using ipilimumab, together with focal radiation, was received by patients with chemo-refractory metastatic non-small-cell lung cancer. The specimen was peripheral blood, collected from a patient treated with radiotherapy plus ipilimumab. This TCR was sampled from a human donor with non-small cell lung cancer who had a partial response to radiotherapy plus ipilimumab. The chain links TRBV7-8 to TRBJ2-7, with a possible D match to TRBD1 (5 bases). The CDR3 DNA reads as TGTGCCAGCAGCTTGCAGGGTTCCTCCTACGAGCAGTACTTC. Amino acids: CASSLQGSSYEQYF.